The 23 T cell receptor beta chains in this list originate from one sample, sequenced in a study of T cells in Graves' hyperthyroidism and ophthalmopathy. Amplification of TCR beta CDR3 regions used RNA as the template. Carried out on the TCR CDR3, a first-round RT-PCR used the HTBI primer set. TCRdb passed the multiplex PCR reads through MiXCR, listing each CDR3 protein once. The repertoire has about half a million distinct CDR3 sequences, under 25% of them found once; the top ten carry more than 20%. The sample consisted of blood. These receptors originate from a young man with Graves' hyperthyroidism.

This clonotype was detected only a few times. The chain carries TRBV11-3 and TRBJ2-7; a weak D match, TRBD2 (6 bases). The germline V gene has CDR1 SGHNT and CDR2 YENEEA. Trimming shortened V by 5 bases and J by 2 bases, and 16 bases separated the two germline ends. The CDR3 length is 15 residues. Here the CDR3 reads CASSPGLLDTYEQYF. The CDR3 DNA is TGTGCCAGCAGCCCGGGACTCCTAGATACCTACGAGCAGTACTTC.

This chain connects TRBV5-6 to TRBJ2-2; D is unclear. This CDR3 comprises 14 residues. Germline V gives CDR1 SGHDT, CDR2 YYEEEE. Deletions cut 0 bases from V and 6 bases from J, with 9 bases between. CDR3 sequence (DNA): TGTGCCAGCAGCTTGGTCGCCTCGGCCGGGGAGCTGTTTTTT. Its translation: CASSLVASAGELFF.

This clonotype has a count of ten or more. The rearrangement uses TRBV9 and TRBJ1-2, with D possibly matching TRBD1 (5 bases). The CDR3 has 15 residues. In germline, CDR1 is SGDLS, CDR2 YYNGEE. Deletions cut 2 bases from V and 2 bases from J, with 13 bases between. The chain's CDR3 is CASSVWIRGNYGYTF. The CDR3 nucleotides are TGTGCCAGCAGCGTCTGGATACGGGGCAACTATGGCTACACCTTC.

This clonotype showed up many times. J is TRBJ2-5 and V is TRBV7-9, with D possibly called TRBD1 or TRBD2 (5 bases each). Between the trimmed V and J ends, which lost 1 base and 5 bases, there was a span of 14 bases. The CDR3 sequence is 15 residues long. CDR1 and CDR2 from the germline V gene are SEHNR and FQNEAQ (reference sequence). CDR3 DNA: TGTGCCAGCAGCTTAGTGGGCAGGGACGGCGAGACCCAGTACTTC. Its protein is CASSLVGRDGETQYF. The full variable domain, its missing parts supplied by reference TRBV7-9 and TRBJ2-5, is DTGVSQNPRHKITKRGQNVTFRCDPISEHNRLYWYRQTLGQGPEFLTYFQNEAQLEKSRLLSDRFSAERPKGSFSTLEIQRTEQGDSAMYLCASSLVGRDGETQYFGPGTRLLVL.

Of note for this clonotype: A single base separates this from a much larger clone, so it may be a read error. This chain connects TRBV12-3 or TRBV12-4 to TRBJ1-5; a possible D gene is TRBD2 (6 bases). TRBJ2-3 explains the end of the DNA better; the J call may be wrong. This CDR3 comprises 17 residues. The CDR3 reads CASSLEGLRHGGEPQYF. The CDR3 DNA is TGTGCCAGCAGTTTAGAAGGGTTAAGACACGGAGGGGAGCCCCAGTATTTT.

The table lists this clonotype with many counts. This chain's CDR3 is CASSLDYPEQYF. Written as DNA, the CDR3 is TGTGCCAGCAGCTTGGACTATCCCGAGCAGTACTTC. The chain is built from TRBV7-9 and TRBJ2-7, with a possible D match to TRBD2 (6 bases). The V end was cut by 3 bases, the J end by 6 bases, with 9 bases between. The CDR3 is made up of 12 amino acids. Germline V lookup: CDR1 SEHNR, CDR2 FQNEAQ (reference sequence).

The sample holds a few counts of this clonotype. The CDR3 loop reads CASSPGGTGAGAIYF. As DNA, the CDR3 is TGTGCCAGCAGCCCCGGAGGGACAGGGGCTGGCGCCATATATTTT. The chain recombines TRBV9 with TRBJ1-3; 10 nucleotides match TRBD1. In germline, CDR1 is SGDLS, CDR2 YYNGEE. The V segment lost 4 bases and the J segment 11 bases; nucleotides outside the gene matches: 12. The CDR3 is made up of 15 amino acids.

There are many counts of this clonotype. CDR3 sequence reads: CASSFSGLDSPLHF. The CDR3 nucleotides are TGTGCCAGCAGTTTTTCGGGACTGGATTCACCCCTCCACTTT. V usage is TRBV12-3 or TRBV12-4 and J usage is TRBJ1-6, with D possibly matching TRBD1 (5 bases). The CDR3 is made up of 14 amino acids. Trimming removed 3 bases from V and 8 bases from J, with 11 bases in between.

This clonotype was recorded at least ten times. The chain couples TRBV24-1 to TRBJ1-5; 10 nucleotides agree with TRBD1. Trimming took 3 bases from V and 3 from J; bases not matched to a gene: 4. This CDR3 has 16 residues. CDR1 and CDR2 (germline): KGHDR, SFDVKD. In DNA form, the CDR3 reads TGTGCCACCAGTGATCCGGGACAGGGGATCAATCAGCCCCAGCATTTT. It specifies CATSDPGQGINQPQHF.

This clonotype was seen ten or more times. The chain recombines TRBV13 with TRBJ1-2; the match to TRBD1 covers 10 bases. CDR1 and CDR2 from the germline V gene are PRHDT and FYEKMQ (reference sequence). The CDR3 has 13 residues. Losses at the gene ends were 11 bases for V and 6 bases for J; bases not matched to a gene: 9. The CDR3 here is CAGSGTGDDGYTF. CDR3 nucleotides: TGTGCCGGTTCCGGGACAGGGGACGATGGCTACACCTTC.

This clonotype has at least ten counts. The chain carries TRBV28 and TRBJ1-2; no clear D gene. The CDR3 is made up of 13 amino acids. Germline V gene sequence: CDR1 MDHEN, CDR2 SYDVKM. V lost 9 bases and J 4 bases, leaving 15 bases between the germline ends. The CDR3 here is CASGRMGFYGYTF. The CDR3 DNA follows: TGTGCCAGTGGACGAATGGGGTTCTATGGCTACACCTTC.

This clonotype was detected only a few times. Just one base apart from a much larger clone, this may be a read error. J is TRBJ1-5 and V is TRBV19; D unclear. Per germline, CDR1 LNHDA and CDR2 SQIVND (reference sequence). The CDR3 has 14 residues. CDR3: CVSSTRGGNQPQHF. DNA for the CDR3: TGTGTCAGTAGTACCAGAGGCGGCAATCAGCCCCAGCATTTT.

This clonotype was seen ten or more times. The chain joins TRBV4-1 to TRBJ1-2; TRBD1 agrees at 8 bases. CDR3 length: 17 residues. CDR1 is MGHRA and CDR2 is YSYEKL in the germline V gene. Trimming cost V 0 bases and J 4 bases; bases outside gene matches: 10. The CDR3 nucleotides are TGCGCCAGCAGCCAAGATGGTTCCGTGACAGGGGTCTATGGCTACACCTTC. Its protein is CASSQDGSVTGVYGYTF.

This clonotype came up many times. V is TRBV20-1 and J is TRBJ2-2; 8 bases are shared with TRBD2. The V gene end was trimmed by 6 bases and the J gene end by 6 bases; junction bases not matched to a gene: 9. The germline V gene has CDR1 DFQATT and CDR2 SNEGSKA (reference sequence). CDR3 length: 14 amino acids. The CDR3 spells CSARSGGVSGELFF. CDR3 sequence (DNA): TGCAGTGCAAGGAGCGGGGGCGTCTCCGGGGAGCTGTTTTTT.

Many counts were recorded for this clonotype. The chain joins TRBV2 to TRBJ1-5; D not certain. Germline V gives CDR1 SNHLY, CDR2 FYNNEI. The V gene lost 8 bases and the J gene lost 0 bases, with 8 bases spanning the gap. This CDR3 comprises 13 residues. CDR3 loop: CASQVYSNQPQHF. DNA for the CDR3: TGTGCCAGCCAGGTGTATAGCAATCAGCCCCAGCATTTT.

This clonotype was detected many times. The chain links TRBV28 to TRBJ1-2; no clear D gene. Trimming left V 3 bases short and J 8 bases short, with 19 bases between. This CDR3 comprises 15 residues. From germline, CDR1 is MDHEN and CDR2 SYDVKM. This CDR3 is CASSFNDLPARGYTF. In nucleotides, the CDR3 is TGTGCCAGCAGTTTTAATGACCTTCCTGCGAGGGGCTACACCTTC.

There are many counts of this clonotype. The chain carries TRBV19 and TRBJ1-2, with D perhaps matching TRBD1 (5 bases). V was trimmed by 7 bases and J by 7 bases, leaving 13 bases between them. The germline CDR1 and CDR2 sequences are LNHDA and SQIVND (reference sequence). This CDR3 contains 12 residues. In DNA, the CDR3 is TGTGCCAGTAAAGGGGAGGTCGGTGGCTACACCTTC. Translation gives CASKGEVGGYTF.

This clonotype occurred many times. The chain links TRBV7-8 to TRBJ2-2; tentatively, D is TRBD1 (5 bases). The CDR3 length is 16 residues. CDR1 and CDR2 (germline): SGHVS, FQNEAQ. Trimming took 5 bases from V and 4 from J, leaving 17 bases between them. The CDR3 region has the DNA TGTGCCAGCAGCCTCTCAGGGATTCAAACCACCGGGGAGCTGTTTTTT. Residues: CASSLSGIQTTGELFF.

This clonotype was seen a few times. The rearrangement joins TRBV2 to TRBJ2-5, with D possibly matching TRBD1 (5 bases). CDR1 and CDR2 (germline): SNHLY, FYNNEI. The V end lost 3 bases, the J end lost 5 bases, and 16 bases lay between the germline ends. The CDR3 consists of 15 residues. CDR3 DNA sequence: TGTGCCAGCAGTGAGCAGACCCTTCCAGGGGAGACCCAGTACTTC. Translated, it gives CASSEQTLPGETQYF.

This clonotype was detected only a few times. The V call is TRBV11-1, the J call TRBJ2-2, with 13 positions matching TRBD2. Germline loops: CDR1 SGHAT, CDR2 FQDESV (reference sequence). This CDR3 spans 17 amino acids. Trimming at V came to 5 bases and at J to 5 bases, leaving 8 bases not matched to a gene. The CDR3, as DNA: TGTGCCAGCAGCCACCGGGGACTAGCGGGGCCAACCGGGGAGCTGTTTTTT. It is translated as CASSHRGLAGPTGELFF.

This sequence joins TRBV27 and TRBJ2-7, with no clear D. V was clipped by 3 bases and J by 5 bases, with 11 bases between them. The V gene's germline CDR1 is MNHEY and CDR2 SMNVEV (reference sequence). This CDR3 has 13 residues. The CDR3 DNA reads TGTGCCAGCAGTTTTTCTTCTGGGGACGAGCAGTACTTC. It yields the protein CASSFSSGDEQYF.

The V gene is TRBV6-1, the J gene TRBJ2-2, with unresolved D. V shed 2 bases and J shed 7 bases, with 14 bases lying between them. The CDR3 totals 15 residues. Germline lookup yields CDR1 MNHNS and CDR2 SASEGT. The CDR3 here is CASSESSGSNGELFF. As DNA, the CDR3 is TGTGCCAGCAGTGAAAGTTCAGGATCGAACGGGGAGCTGTTTTTT.

This clonotype showed up many times. CDR3 region: CASSLPGHLNTGELFF. CDR3 nucleotides: TGTGCCAGCAGCCTCCCGGGACACCTCAACACCGGGGAGCTGTTTTTT. The chain recombines TRBV7-8 with TRBJ2-2, with D tentatively TRBD1 (6 bases). Germline V gene lookup returns CDR1 SGHVS and CDR2 FQNEAQ. Between the trimmed V and J ends, which lost 5 bases and 2 bases, there was a span of 15 bases. The CDR3 is 16 amino acids. Combining the CDR3 with reference TRBV7-8 and TRBJ2-2 gives the whole variable domain GAGVSQSPRYKVAKRGQDVALRCDPISGHVSLFWYQQALGQGPEFLTYFQNEAQLDKSGLPSDRFFAERPEGSVSTLKIQRTQQEDSAVYLCASSLPGHLNTGELFFGEGSRLTVL.